Listed below are T cell receptor beta chains from one sample, sequenced in a study of CD8 T cells in Susac syndrome. TCRdb analysed the immunoSEQ multiplex PCR reads with MiXCR anew, one entry per CDR3 protein. The sample has approximately 190,000 distinct CDR3 sequences, about 94% seen once. Material: CD4+ T cells from PBMCs. All receptors derive from a human donor with Susac syndrome. CDR3s include the opening cysteine and the closing phenylalanine or tryptophan. D genes are given only for firm matches.

d_gene: -
j_gene: TRBJ1-5
v_gene: TRBV2
CDR3aa: CASSWNRVAQPQHF

d_gene: TRBD2
j_gene: TRBJ2-5
v_gene: TRBV20-1
CDR3aa: CSARDPLAGGQTGETQYF

d_gene: -
j_gene: TRBJ1-2
v_gene: TRBV4-1
CDR3aa: CASSQDRINYGYTF

d_gene: -
j_gene: TRBJ2-2
v_gene: TRBV4-2
CDR3aa: CASSQDRNTGELFF

d_gene: -
j_gene: TRBJ2-5
v_gene: TRBV7-6
CDR3aa: CASSLAVSRLQETQYF

d_gene: -
j_gene: TRBJ2-1
v_gene: TRBV30
CDR3aa: CAWSTRGNKWEQFF

d_gene: -
j_gene: TRBJ2-2
v_gene: TRBV12-3/TRBV12-4
CDR3aa: CASSWVEYGELFF

d_gene: -
j_gene: TRBJ2-3
v_gene: TRBV12-3/TRBV12-4
CDR3aa: CASDRPRADTQYF

d_gene: -
j_gene: TRBJ1-3
v_gene: TRBV2
CDR3aa: CAGRTGRPGNTIYF

d_gene: TRBD1
j_gene: TRBJ2-7
v_gene: TRBV20-1
CDR3aa: CSARTGQGGNYEQYF

d_gene: -
j_gene: TRBJ2-7
v_gene: TRBV20-1
CDR3aa: CSARVGRGYEQYF

d_gene: TRBD2
j_gene: TRBJ2-3
v_gene: TRBV9
CDR3aa: CASSARLAGDTQYF

d_gene: -
j_gene: TRBJ2-2
v_gene: TRBV4-2
CDR3aa: CASSQVDAKTGELFF

d_gene: -
j_gene: TRBJ1-1
v_gene: TRBV6-2/TRBV6-3
CDR3aa: CASSLKQNTEAFF

d_gene: -
j_gene: TRBJ2-1
v_gene: TRBV20-1
CDR3aa: CSARRQDFWDNEQFF

d_gene: TRBD1
j_gene: TRBJ1-5
v_gene: TRBV20-1
CDR3aa: CSARQGGGNQPQHF

d_gene: TRBD1
j_gene: TRBJ2-1
v_gene: TRBV7-8
CDR3aa: CASNVGTAYNEQFF

d_gene: -
j_gene: TRBJ1-6
v_gene: TRBV7-2
CDR3aa: CASSFVGAESPLHF

d_gene: TRBD1
j_gene: TRBJ2-7
v_gene: TRBV5-1
CDR3aa: CASSNRGDPHEQYF

d_gene: -
j_gene: TRBJ1-2
v_gene: TRBV6-2/TRBV6-3
CDR3aa: CASRGLVANYGYTF

d_gene: TRBD1
j_gene: TRBJ2-5
v_gene: TRBV9
CDR3aa: CASSVGRTGDSYQETQYF

d_gene: -
j_gene: TRBJ2-2
v_gene: TRBV5-6
CDR3aa: CASSLTRQGITGELFF

d_gene: TRBD2
j_gene: TRBJ2-1
v_gene: TRBV30
CDR3aa: CAWSLFTSGVNEQFF

d_gene: TRBD1
j_gene: TRBJ1-1
v_gene: TRBV6-5
CDR3aa: CASSYRGTGNTEAFF

d_gene: -
j_gene: TRBJ2-1
v_gene: TRBV5-1
CDR3aa: CASSTSRAYNEQFF

d_gene: -
j_gene: TRBJ2-3
v_gene: TRBV18
CDR3aa: CASSPFEGWAQYF

d_gene: -
j_gene: TRBJ1-1
v_gene: TRBV3-1
CDR3aa: CASSQAWVKNTEAFF

d_gene: -
j_gene: TRBJ1-6
v_gene: TRBV27
CDR3aa: CASSQLVRRSPLHF

d_gene: -
j_gene: TRBJ1-4
v_gene: TRBV14
CDR3aa: CASSHFSSGPGEKLFF

d_gene: -
j_gene: TRBJ2-5
v_gene: TRBV6-5
CDR3aa: CATTPGFTTETQYF